The 15 T cell receptor beta chains presented below share a single source sample, sequenced in a study of Ad26.COV2.S vaccination and SARS-CoV-2 variants. Treatment described: 15 to 20 received Ad26.COV2.S at low or high dose, single or two shots; roughly five received placebo; per-sample allocation not given. Specimen acquisition occurred on day 63 following the initial vaccine or placebo injection. Profiled with immunoSEQ multiplex PCR; TCRdb holds only in-frame clones, not every one. The table includes roughly 500,000 clones, roughly 89% detected once. The material was peripheral blood, obtained in a trial of Ad26.COV2.S vaccine versus placebo. These receptors were taken from a person between 18 and 59 years old who received the Ad26.COV2.S COVID-19 vaccine or a placebo.

The gene calls are TRBV14 and TRBJ1-1, with a tentative D call TRBD1 (6 bases). Trimming stripped 1 base from V and 1 base from J, with 10 bases between. CDR1 and CDR2 (germline): SGHDN, FVKESK. CDR3 length: 15 amino acids. The CDR3 region is CASSQGIGGNTEAFF. For the CDR3, the DNA is TGTGCCAGCAGCCAAGGAATAGGGGGGAACACTGAAGCTTTCTTT.

V and J are TRBV18 and TRBJ1-5; D is undetermined. V lost 1 base, J lost 13 bases, and 26 bases lay in between. Germline CDR1 is KGHSH and CDR2 is LQKENI. The CDR3 is 17 residues long. The DNA of the CDR3 is TGTGCCAGCTCACCACAGGCCAGAACCGGCCTTACCCAATTACAGCATTTT. This sequence encodes CASSPQARTGLTQLQHF.

The chain uses TRBV3-1 (or the pseudogene TRBV3-2) and TRBJ1-2; a possible D gene is TRBD1 (5 bases). With 2 bases removed from V and 8 bases from J, the gap between germline ends came to 12 bases. The CDR3 contains 13 residues. Per the germline V gene, CDR1 is LGHDT and CDR2 is YNNKEL (reference sequence). CDR3 bases: TGTGCCAGCAGCCAACGGGTAAGGGGCGGCTACACCTTC. Translation gives CASSQRVRGGYTF.

This clone is a singleton in its sample. This chain joins TRBV12-3 or TRBV12-4 and TRBJ1-1; perhaps TRBD1 as D (6 bases). The V and J ends lost 5 bases and 10 bases respectively, with 17 bases between them. CDR3 length: 13 amino acids. CDR3 nucleotides: TGTGCCAGCAGTCTGGGGGACATCGGGATAGCTTTCTTT. It specifies CASSLGDIGIAFF.

The chain couples TRBV4-3 to TRBJ1-2, with 7 bases lining up with TRBD1. Trimming took 1 base from V and 4 from J; bases not matched to a gene: 6. This CDR3 has 15 amino acids. Per germline, CDR1 LGHNA and CDR2 YSLEER. The CDR3 here is CASSQVVTGPYGYTF. CDR3 in DNA: TGCGCCAGCAGCCAAGTGGTGACAGGGCCCTATGGCTACACCTTC.

The V call is TRBV5-4, the J call TRBJ2-5; 15 bases are shared with TRBD2. V gave up 3 bases and J gave up 5 bases; unmatched junction bases: 8. CDR1 and CDR2 (germline): SGHNT, YYREEE (reference sequence). The CDR3 runs 17 residues. The CDR3 region has the DNA TGTGCCAGCAGCTCCGGACTAGCGGGAGGGCCGTGGGAGACCCAGTACTTC. Protein sequence: CASSSGLAGGPWETQYF.

CDR3 sequence reads: CASRSLGQGLPNTGELFF. CDR3 bases: TGTGCCAGCCGGTCTTTAGGACAGGGGCTACCGAACACCGGGGAGCTGTTTTTT. The genes are TRBV19 and TRBJ2-2; 9 bases agree with TRBD1. Per the germline V gene, CDR1 is LNHDA and CDR2 is SQIVND (reference sequence). Trimming took 9 bases from V and 0 from J; bases not matched to a gene: 14. The CDR3 spans 18 residues.

The genes are TRBV5-6 and TRBJ1-2; 7 positions agree with TRBD1. The germline CDR1 and CDR2 sequences are SGHDT and YYEEEE. This CDR3 has 13 amino acids. The V segment lost 9 bases and the J segment 4 bases; nucleotides outside the gene matches: 9. CDR3 nucleotide sequence: TGTGCCACATGGGACAGCAAAACCTATGGCTACACCTTC. Translation gives CATWDSKTYGYTF.

The chain employs TRBV19 and TRBJ2-5; TRBD1 matches at 9 bases. The V and J ends lost 7 bases and 5 bases, in that order; junction bases with no gene match: 11. Germline lookup yields CDR1 LNHDA and CDR2 SQIVND (reference sequence). This CDR3 contains 15 residues. The CDR3 DNA reads as TGTGCCAGTACTCCCCCGGGACAGGGTCTCGAGACCCAGTACTTC. Its protein is CASTPPGQGLETQYF.

This clone showed up just a few times. V gene TRBV11-2 combines with J gene TRBJ2-7; perhaps TRBD2 as D (6 bases). The CDR3 consists of 13 residues. With 5 bases removed from V and 3 bases from J, the gap between germline ends came to 11 bases. Germline-derived CDR1 and CDR2 are SGHAT and FQNNGV. CDR3: CASSQAGNYEQYF. In DNA, the CDR3 is TGTGCCAGCAGCCAGGCGGGAAACTACGAGCAGTACTTC.

V gene TRBV9 combines with J gene TRBJ2-5, with 11 nucleotides matching TRBD2. The CDR3 extends over 14 amino acids. Trimming at V came to 4 bases and at J to 3 bases, leaving 2 bases not matched to a gene. The germline V gene has CDR1 SGDLS and CDR2 YYNGEE. For the CDR3, the DNA is TGTGCCAGCAGCATGGGACTAGCGGAAGAGACCCAGTACTTC. It is translated as CASSMGLAEETQYF. Combining the CDR3 with reference TRBV9 and TRBJ2-5 gives the whole variable domain DSGVTQTPKHLITATGQRVTLRCSPRSGDLSVYWYQQSLDQGLQFLIQYYNGEERAKGNILERFSAQQFPDLHSELNLSSLELGDSALYFCASSMGLAEETQYFGPGTRLLVL.

V usage is TRBV6-1 and J usage is TRBJ1-2; D is unclear. V was cut by 6 bases and J by 5 bases, with 10 bases left in between. Germline assignment: CDR1 MNHNS and CDR2 SASEGT. The CDR3 spans 12 residues. The CDR3 nucleotides read TGTGCCAGCAGGGAATCGGGTTATGGCTACACCTTC. Residues: CASRESGYGYTF.

This clone was detected only a few times. Written as DNA, the CDR3 is TGCGCCAGCAGTGGTAGAGTGGATCAGCCCCAGCATTTT. This codes for CASSGRVDQPQHF. V is TRBV10-1 and J is TRBJ1-5, with no clear D. The germline CDR1 and CDR2 sequences are WNHNN and SYGVQD (reference sequence). The CDR3 extends over 13 amino acids. The V end lost 4 bases, the J end lost 5 bases, and 9 bases lay between the germline ends.

The chain links TRBV5-1 to TRBJ2-1; 11 bases match TRBD2. The CDR3 length is 14 residues. V gave up 6 bases and J gave up 5 bases; unmatched junction bases: 4. Germline V CDR1 and CDR2: SGHRS, YFSETQ. The DNA for the CDR3 is TGCGCCAGCACCGGGACTAGCGGTAACAATGAGCAGTTCTTC. Its translation is CASTGTSGNNEQFF.

This clone was seen repeatedly, ten times or more. The chain joins TRBV3-1 (or the pseudogene TRBV3-2) to TRBJ2-7; D gene ambiguous. Looked up from germline, CDR1 is LGHDT and CDR2 is YNNKEL (reference sequence). The V and J ends lost 2 bases and 6 bases respectively, with 8 bases between them. The CDR3 spans 12 residues. CDR3 DNA: TGTGCCAGCAGCCAACAGCGTTTCGAGCAGTACTTC. Translating gives CASSQQRFEQYF.